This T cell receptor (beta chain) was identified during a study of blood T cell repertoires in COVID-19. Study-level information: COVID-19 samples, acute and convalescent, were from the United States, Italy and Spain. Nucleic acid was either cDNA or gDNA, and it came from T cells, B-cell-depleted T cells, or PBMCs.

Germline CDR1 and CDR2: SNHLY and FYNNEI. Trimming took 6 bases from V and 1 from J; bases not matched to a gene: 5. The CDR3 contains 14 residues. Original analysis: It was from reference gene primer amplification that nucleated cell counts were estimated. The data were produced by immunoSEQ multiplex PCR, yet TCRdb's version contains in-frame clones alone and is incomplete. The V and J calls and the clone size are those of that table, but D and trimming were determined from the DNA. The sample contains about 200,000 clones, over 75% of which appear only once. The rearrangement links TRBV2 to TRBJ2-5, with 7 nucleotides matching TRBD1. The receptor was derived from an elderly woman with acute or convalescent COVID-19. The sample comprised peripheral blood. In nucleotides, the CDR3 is TGTGCCAGCAGAGACCGGACAGGCCAAGAGACCCAGTACTTC. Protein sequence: CASRDRTGQETQYF.